This passage covers 5 T cell receptor beta chains from one sample sequenced in a study of shared clonotypes between healthy human individuals. This table comes from immunoSEQ multiplex PCR, and its TCRdb copy is limited to in-frame clones, with some not included. Of 1.4 million to 1.5 million clones in the sample, roughly 97% are singletons; the top ten hold over 1%. Sequenced input: naive CD4+ T cells sorted from blood. The subset: CD45RA+ positively selected. The origin of the receptors is a man under 40 in good health.

The chain is built from TRBV20-1 and TRBJ1-1; D perhaps matches TRBD1 (5 bases). Germline V CDR1 and CDR2: DFQATT, SNEGSKA (reference sequence). The CDR3 is 11 amino acids. V was shortened by 0 bases and J by 10 bases, with 9 bases between the two germline ends. The DNA for the CDR3 is TGCAGTGCTAGAGATGATCAGGGAGCTTTCTTT. Its translation: CSARDDQGAFF.

The J gene is TRBJ2-5, the V gene TRBV28; tentative D call: TRBD2 (6 bases). The CDR3 spans 17 residues. Trimming cost V 4 bases and J 5 bases, with 23 bases left between them. Germline-derived CDR1 and CDR2 are MDHEN and SYDVKM. The CDR3 region is CASSSLEGLASRETQYF. The CDR3 DNA sequence: TGTGCCAGCAGTTCACTTGAGGGTCTAGCGTCCCGGGAGACCCAGTACTTC.

V and J are TRBV28 and TRBJ2-7, with TRBD1 matching over 11 bases. J was trimmed by 1 base and V by 7 bases; bases with no gene match: 3. The V gene's germline CDR1 is MDHEN and CDR2 SYDVKM. The CDR3 is 14 residues long. DNA for the CDR3: TGTGCCAGCATCGGGACAGGGGGTTCCTACGAGCAGTACTTC. Amino acids: CASIGTGGSYEQYF.

This clone was observed a single time. This sequence joins TRBV7-9 and TRBJ1-5; TRBD1 might be the D (5 bases). The CDR3 has 15 amino acids. V lost 5 bases to trimming and J lost 6 bases, with 17 bases between them. CDR1 SEHNR and CDR2 FQNEAQ come from the germline V gene (reference sequence). The CDR3 here is CASSPNVGEGQPQHF. CDR3 DNA: TGTGCCAGCAGCCCCAACGTAGGGGAGGGTCAGCCCCAGCATTTT.

The chain combines TRBV18 with TRBJ1-1; no clear D gene. The germline V gene has CDR1 KGHSH and CDR2 LQKENI. V lost 3 bases, J lost 3 bases, and 17 bases lay in between. The CDR3 has 16 residues. This chain's CDR3 is CASSPRPGGGDTEAFF. The CDR3 DNA reads as TGTGCCAGCTCACCGCGACCGGGCGGCGGGGACACTGAAGCTTTCTTT.